The clone carrying this T cell receptor beta chain was observed a handful of times. One end of the junction fails to match germline, which may point to a read error. The CDR3 sequence is 10 residues long. Germline V CDR1 and CDR2: SQVTM, ANQGSEA. The source of the sample is a study of response to subunit inactivated influenza vaccine. TCRdb re-called the RT-PCR reads through MiXCR, storing one row per CDR3 protein. The table has about 500,000 distinct CDR3 sequences, 16% seen once. The source is a man in his fifties or sixties who received an inactivated influenza vaccine. The chain combines TRBV29-1 with TRBJ2-1; possibly TRBD2 for D (5 bases). Sequencing used CD4+ T cells sorted from PBMCs, obtained roughly 24 months after vaccination. The CDR3 is CSVWSEGLVF. For the CDR3, the DNA is TGCAGCGTCTGGAGTGAGGGCCTGGTCTTC.